The clone carrying this T cell receptor (beta chain) was counted only a few times. The CDR3 sequence is 13 residues long. CDR1 MDHEN and CDR2 SYDVKM come from the germline V gene. The V end lost 6 bases, the J end lost 7 bases, and 13 bases lay between the germline ends. This specimen belongs to a study of T cells in Graves' hyperthyroidism and ophthalmopathy. RNA transcripts provided the source from which TCR beta CDR3 regions were amplified. HTBI primers were the set used in a first-round RT-PCR of the TCR CDR3. TCRdb re-called the multiplex PCR reads through MiXCR, storing one row per CDR3 protein. The sample carries approximately 600,000 distinct CDR3 sequences, around 20% recorded once.

Sequenced input: blood. The chain uses TRBV28 and TRBJ2-1; D is unresolved. The clonotype comes from a man in his thirties or forties with Graves' ophthalmopathy. The CDR3, as DNA: TGTGCCAGCAGGTTGGGTTTTTCTAATGAGCAGTTCTTC. Translation: CASRLGFSNEQFF.